This T cell receptor (beta chain) was retrieved from a study of blood T cell repertoires in COVID-19. Repertoires were generated with immunoSEQ multiplex PCR, while TCRdb's copy carries only in-frame clones and drops some. This table has about 150,000 clones, over 70% appearing once. The TCR originated in a man at least 80 years old with acute or convalescent COVID-19. Sequenced material: peripheral blood.

This CDR3 reads CASRSGARNEKLFF. The CDR3 DNA sequence: TGCGCCAGCAGGTCAGGGGCCCGTAATGAAAAACTGTTTTTT. This chain links TRBV10-2 with TRBJ1-4, with D possibly being TRBD1 (6 bases). With 6 bases removed from V and 4 bases from J, the gap between germline ends came to 12 bases. Germline CDR1 is WSHSY and CDR2 is SAAADI. The CDR3 extends over 14 amino acids.